This T cell receptor beta chain was observed in a study of human T cells and chemical hapten exposure. Looking at the study overall: The upper back received 0.01% DPC by patch testing, with results read at 6 days. Small pooled library volume differences mainly caused per-sample TCR yield variation.

The CDR3 runs 14 residues. Deletions cut 5 bases from V and 0 bases from J, with 8 bases between. CDR1 is MNHNY and CDR2 is SVGAGI in the germline V gene (reference sequence). One entry per CDR3 protein, called by TCRdb with MiXCR from the RACE reads. The data contain approximately 100,000 distinct CDR3 sequences, 11% of them seen just once; the ten biggest clones take up roughly 3.3%. This clonotype turned up a few times. No antigen is known for it. Study-wide findings and caveats: With regard to DPC sensitization, TCRs above 1 in 1000 frequency did not change.

Time point in this sample: patch test 1, 2 weeks after DPC sensitization. As to treatment: therapeutic diphenylcyclopropenone sensitization with weekly scalp DPC. Participating donors were patients with alopecia, aged 18 to 70 years, considered appropriate candidates for DPC. This chain uses TRBV6-6 with TRBJ1-5, with D unresolved. The specimen comprised whole blood, sampled in connection with sensitization to the hapten diphenylcyclopropenone (DPC). The sequence was obtained from a middle-aged woman with alopecia areata. Some clones in this sample may be carry-over from other donors' samples. CDR3 region: CASSASSSNQPQHF. Written as DNA, the CDR3 is TGTGCCAGCAGTGCGAGTAGTAGCAATCAGCCCCAGCATTTT.